This T cell receptor (beta chain) is from a study of post-analysis software for immune sequencing data. As for the study in general: Patients with relapsing-remitting, secondary progressive and progressive-relapsing multiple sclerosis courses were all represented. Findings and caveats of the study: The normalized Chao1 diversity of multiple sclerosis patients was significantly lower than that of controls. Same-batch preparations were strongly co-clustered by F measure. Relative to controls, patients had 5 or 6 TRBV segments at higher frequency, with TRBV5-6, TRBV5-1 and TRBV20-1 among these.

TCR beta cDNA libraries had unique molecular identifiers. About half a million cDNA molecules were recovered from an input of roughly 0.85 to 10 million T cells. One entry per CDR3 protein, called by TCRdb with MiXCR from the PCR reads. The repertoire holds roughly 670,000 distinct CDR3 sequences, with 55% to 70% as singletons. As concerns this clonotype: The target antigen is unknown. A read error may explain this, as a much larger clone is one base away. The conserved final phenylalanine or tryptophan is absent from the CDR3, which likely points to a read error.

Germline lookup yields CDR1 SGHAT and CDR2 FQNNGV. The CDR3 runs to 13 residues. V was clipped by 5 bases and J by 4 bases; unmatched bases: 4. The source of this sequence is a girl aged 2-10 years with multiple sclerosis. The sequencing input was blood. This chain connects TRBV11-2 to TRBJ2-5; 7 nucleotides align to TRBD1. For the CDR3, the DNA is TGTGCCAGCAGCCGAGGGGGCCGAGAGACCCAGTACGTC. Protein sequence: CASSRGGRETQYV.